What follows are 14 T cell receptor beta chains derived from one specimen sequenced in a study of OX40 agonist ivuxolimab in advanced cancers. TCRdb keeps only in-frame clones here, not all; method: immunoSEQ multiplex PCR. The sample has around 76,000 clones, just under 80% seen once. This sample comprised CD4+ or CD8+ T cells sorted from blood, obtained in a trial of the OX40 agonist ivuxolimab. These receptors came from an adult with an advanced solid tumor such as melanoma, head and neck, liver or kidney cancer.

The rearrangement joins TRBV7-9 to TRBJ2-1, with 10 bases identical to TRBD2. The germline gives CDR1 SEHNR, CDR2 FQNEAQ (reference sequence). V gave up 1 base and J gave up 5 bases; unmatched junction bases: 11. The CDR3 loop spans 18 amino acids. As DNA, the CDR3 is TGTGCCAGCAGCTTAGATATATGGACTAGCGGTTGGGACAATGAGCAGTTCTTC. Translating it yields CASSLDIWTSGWDNEQFF.

This clone was observed once. This rearrangement joins TRBV7-2 to TRBJ1-2; a possible D gene is TRBD1 (6 bases). Germline CDR1 SGHTA, CDR2 FQGNSA. Trimming left V 5 bases short and J 5 bases short, with 18 bases between. CDR3 length equals 15 residues. In DNA, the CDR3 is TGTGCCAGCAGCACCCGACAACAGGGAGGGTATGGCTACACCTTC. Translating gives CASSTRQQGGYGYTF. The complete variable domain, with remaining parts taken from reference TRBV7-2 and TRBJ1-2, reads GAGVSQSPSNKVTEKGKDVELRCDPISGHTALYWYRQSLGQGLEFLIYFQGNSAPDKSGLPSDRFSAERTGGSVSTLTIQRTQQEDSAVYLCASSTRQQGGYGYTFGSGTRLTVV.

V usage is TRBV2 and J usage is TRBJ1-2; 10 nucleotides agree with TRBD1. This CDR3 contains 13 residues. Trimming cost V 6 bases and J 8 bases; bases outside gene matches: 6. Looked up from germline, CDR1 is SNHLY and CDR2 is FYNNEI. The CDR3 bases are TGTGCCAGCAGGGGACAGGGGACGGTAGGCTACACCTTC. It yields the protein CASRGQGTVGYTF.

The CDR3 DNA follows: TGTGCCAGCAGCTTAGCGAGGCAGGTTCTAGCCAAAAACATTCAGTACTTC. Encoded protein: CASSLARQVLAKNIQYF. V usage is TRBV7-2 and J usage is TRBJ2-4; no reliable D call. CDR1 is SGHTA, CDR2 FQGNSA, per germline. V was shortened by 0 bases and J by 0 bases, with 12 bases between the two germline ends. The CDR3 length is 17 residues.

This sequence joins TRBV5-1 and TRBJ2-2, with D maybe TRBD2 (6 bases). With 4 bases removed from V and 4 bases from J, the gap between germline ends came to 14 bases. The CDR3 sequence is 15 residues long. Per germline, CDR1 SGHRS and CDR2 YFSETQ. CDR3 coding DNA: TGCGCCAGCAGCCCGGGGGTAGTCAGCACCGGGGAGCTGTTTTTT. It is translated as CASSPGVVSTGELFF.

This chain connects TRBV2 to TRBJ1-2; 8 positions match TRBD1. V was clipped by 5 bases and J by 6 bases; unmatched bases: 11. Looked up from germline, CDR1 is SNHLY and CDR2 is FYNNEI. There are 15 residues in the CDR3. The CDR3 region has the DNA TGTGCCAGCAGTCCATCACAGGGGGAGGTGAATGGCTACACCTTC. Translated, it gives CASSPSQGEVNGYTF.

The CDR3 DNA follows: TGCGCCAGCAGTTCGGAGGGCCGCACAGATACGCAGTATTTT. This gives the protein CASSSEGRTDTQYF. The genes are TRBV5-1 and TRBJ2-3; D might be TRBD2 (6 bases). The CDR3 length is 14 residues. CDR1 is SGHRS and CDR2 is YFSETQ in the germline V gene. V lost 5 bases and J 1 base, leaving 11 bases between the germline ends.

The count of this clone is one. This sequence joins TRBV4-2 and TRBJ1-1; possibly TRBD1 for D (5 bases). The germline V gene encodes CDR1 LGHNA and CDR2 YNFKEQ. This CDR3 region has 16 residues. Trimming shortened V by 0 bases and J by 6 bases, and 17 bases separated the two germline ends. This CDR3 reads CASSQESGRALAEAFF. The CDR3 DNA reads TGTGCCAGCAGCCAAGAGTCGGGACGTGCATTGGCTGAAGCTTTCTTT.

CDR3 bases: TGTGCCAGCAGCGCCCACCGGGACAGGGGTGGAGATACGCAGTATTTT. It encodes CASSAHRDRGGDTQYF. The chain is built from TRBV9 and TRBJ2-3; 10 bases line up with TRBD1. The J segment lost 5 bases and the V segment lost 3 bases, leaving 9 bases of the junction unmatched. This CDR3 is 16 amino acids long. The germline gives CDR1 SGDLS, CDR2 YYNGEE. Supplemented by reference TRBV9 and TRBJ2-3, the full variable domain reads DSGVTQTPKHLITATGQRVTLRCSPRSGDLSVYWYQQSLDQGLQFLIQYYNGEERAKGNILERFSAQQFPDLHSELNLSSLELGDSALYFCASSAHRDRGGDTQYFGPGTRLTVL.

The chain uses TRBV10-3 and TRBJ2-5, with 8 bases lining up with TRBD1. In germline, CDR1 is ENHRY, CDR2 SYGVKD. With V trimmed by 8 bases and J by 5 bases, 4 bases remained unmatched. CDR3 length equals 12 residues. CDR3 region: CAISPGGETQYF. DNA of the CDR3: TGTGCCATCTCCCCAGGGGGCGAGACCCAGTACTTC.

This chain joins TRBV12-5 and TRBJ1-1; the D is unclear. The V gene's germline CDR1 is LGHNT and CDR2 FRNRAP. V was pared by 3 bases and J by 0 bases, with 29 bases between. The CDR3 loop spans 21 amino acids. The CDR3 region is CASGFSPPRLGFEELNTEAFF. CDR3 DNA: TGTGCTAGTGGTTTCTCCCCCCCGCGACTGGGATTTGAGGAATTGAACACTGAAGCTTTCTTT.

V and J are TRBV5-6 and TRBJ2-3; 14 nucleotides align to TRBD2. This CDR3 spans 18 amino acids. J lost 0 bases, V lost 3 bases, and 6 bases had no gene match. Germline CDR1 and CDR2: SGHDT and YYEEEE. The CDR3, as DNA: TGTGCCAGCAGCTACCGACTAGCGGGGGGGCCGAGCACAGATACGCAGTATTTT. Translating it yields CASSYRLAGGPSTDTQYF. Full variable domain (outside the CDR3, taken from reference TRBV5-6 and TRBJ2-3): DAGVTQSPTHLIKTRGQQVTLRCSPKSGHDTVSWYQQALGQGPQFIFQYYEEEERQRGNFPDRFSGHQFPNYSSELNVNALLLGDSALYLCASSYRLAGGPSTDTQYFGPGTRLTVL.

This chain uses TRBV5-1 with TRBJ2-3; D unclear. Germline CDR1 and CDR2: SGHRS and YFSETQ. Trimming shortened V by 1 base and J by 2 bases, and 8 bases separated the two germline ends. This CDR3 contains 14 residues. The CDR3 is CASSLNRPTDTQYF. CDR3 coding DNA: TGCGCCAGCAGCTTGAACCGTCCCACAGATACGCAGTATTTT.

This chain joins TRBV28 and TRBJ1-6; tentative D call: TRBD1 (6 bases). The V gene's germline CDR1 is MDHEN and CDR2 SYDVKM. V lost 10 bases to trimming and J lost 10 bases, with 20 bases between them. The CDR3 runs to 14 residues. The CDR3: CATRGGLIMSPLHF. DNA of the CDR3: TGTGCCACCCGCGGGGGCCTTATTATGTCACCCCTCCACTTT.